The TCR beta chain under discussion was sequenced for a study of cytomegalovirus exposure and HLA in healthy donors. A multiplex PCR was run with 60 Vbeta primers and 13 Jbeta primers. Original methodology: In a later analysis, the count reached tens of millions of unique TCR beta chains, with approximately 10 million shared. Here immunoSEQ multiplex PCR was the method, and the copy in TCRdb shows in-frame clones only, minus some. That table furnishes V, J and clone size, whereas the DNA furnished D and trimming. There are fewer than 120,000 clones in the sample; approximately 80% occur only once, and 2.5% to 3.5% lies in the top ten. Comment on this clone: Its matching antigen is unknown.

Overall study results and limits: When a later analysis compared HLA-associated TCR beta chains with equally common others, the HLA-associated chains turned out to be more clonally expanded and to have lower generation probabilities. Both high specificity and high sensitivity reportedly marked the classifier's diagnosis of cytomegalovirus status.

CDR3 size: 13 residues. V lost 2 bases and J lost 3, with 8 bases in between. Per the germline V gene, CDR1 is GTSNPN and CDR2 is SVGIG (reference sequence). This receptor was obtained from a woman in her sixties in good health and CMV-seropositive. The sequencing sample was made of PBMCs. The rearrangement links TRBV30 to TRBJ1-3; no definite D call. The CDR3: CAWSPSGGNTIYF. The CDR3 region has the DNA TGTGCCTGGAGTCCGTCGGGTGGAAACACCATATATTTT.